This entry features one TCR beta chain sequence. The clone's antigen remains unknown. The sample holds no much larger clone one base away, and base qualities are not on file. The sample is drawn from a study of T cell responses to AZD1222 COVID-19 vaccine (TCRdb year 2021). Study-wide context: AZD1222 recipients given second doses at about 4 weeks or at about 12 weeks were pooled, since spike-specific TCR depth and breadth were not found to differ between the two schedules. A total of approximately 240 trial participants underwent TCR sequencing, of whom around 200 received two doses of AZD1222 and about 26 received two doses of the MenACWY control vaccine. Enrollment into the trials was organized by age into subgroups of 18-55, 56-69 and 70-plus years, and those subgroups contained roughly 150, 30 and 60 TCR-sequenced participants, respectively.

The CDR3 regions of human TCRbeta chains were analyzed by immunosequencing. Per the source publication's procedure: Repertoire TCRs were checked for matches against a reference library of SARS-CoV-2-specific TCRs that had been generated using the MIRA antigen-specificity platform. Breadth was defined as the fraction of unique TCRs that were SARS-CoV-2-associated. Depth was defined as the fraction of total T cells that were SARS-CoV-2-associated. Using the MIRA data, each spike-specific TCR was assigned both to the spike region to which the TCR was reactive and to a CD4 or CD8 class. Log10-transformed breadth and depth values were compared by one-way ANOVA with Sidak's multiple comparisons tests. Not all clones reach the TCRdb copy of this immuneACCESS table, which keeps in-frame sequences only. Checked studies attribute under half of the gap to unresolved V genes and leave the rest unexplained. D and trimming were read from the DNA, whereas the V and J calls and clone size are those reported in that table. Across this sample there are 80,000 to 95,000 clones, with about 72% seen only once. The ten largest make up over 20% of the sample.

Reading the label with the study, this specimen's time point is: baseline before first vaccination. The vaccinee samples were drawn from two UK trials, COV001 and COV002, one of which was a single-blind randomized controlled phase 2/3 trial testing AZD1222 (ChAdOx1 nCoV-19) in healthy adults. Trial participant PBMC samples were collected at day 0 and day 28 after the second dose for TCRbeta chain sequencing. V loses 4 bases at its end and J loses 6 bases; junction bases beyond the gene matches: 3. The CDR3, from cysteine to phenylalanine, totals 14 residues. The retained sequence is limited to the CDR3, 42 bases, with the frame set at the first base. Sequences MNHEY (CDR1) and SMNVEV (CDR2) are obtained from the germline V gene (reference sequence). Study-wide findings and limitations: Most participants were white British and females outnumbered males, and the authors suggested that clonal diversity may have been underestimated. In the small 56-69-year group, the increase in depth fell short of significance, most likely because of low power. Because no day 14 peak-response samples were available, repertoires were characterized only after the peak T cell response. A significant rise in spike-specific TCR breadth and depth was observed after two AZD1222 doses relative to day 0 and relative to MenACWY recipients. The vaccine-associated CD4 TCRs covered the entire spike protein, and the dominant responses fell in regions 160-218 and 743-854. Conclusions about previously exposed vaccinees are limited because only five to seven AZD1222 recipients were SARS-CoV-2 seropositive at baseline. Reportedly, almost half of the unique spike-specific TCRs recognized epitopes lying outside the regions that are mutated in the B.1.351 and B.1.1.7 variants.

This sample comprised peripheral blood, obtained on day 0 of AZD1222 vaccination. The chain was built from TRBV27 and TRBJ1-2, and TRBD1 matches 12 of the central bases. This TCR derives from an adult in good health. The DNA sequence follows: TGTGCCAGCAGTTCGGGACAGGGGGCGAATGGCTACACCTTC. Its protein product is CASSSGQGANGYTF.